These 32 T cell receptor beta chains were sequenced from one sample in a study of follicular helper T cells after annual influenza vaccination. TCRdb keeps only in-frame clones here, not all; method: immunoSEQ multiplex PCR. The sample includes 9,000 or so clones, 65% to 85% seen only once; the top ten take roughly 3%. Stated time point: 2013-2014 season, 7 days after vaccination. The sample in question was CXCR5+ CD38- circulating T follicular helper cells from blood, obtained 7 days after influenza vaccination. Subset denoted: circulating Tfh, non-naive CD4+CXCR5+PD-1+ (ICOS+CD38+ or ICOS-CD38-). The receptors were sampled from an adult who received the influenza vaccine.

The J gene is TRBJ2-4, the V gene TRBV4-1; TRBD2 might be the D (6 bases). CDR1 MGHRA and CDR2 YSYEKL come from the germline V gene. The V end lost 4 bases, the J end lost 4 bases, and 17 bases lay between the germline ends. The CDR3 sequence is 16 residues long. CDR3 coding DNA: TGCGCCAGCAGCCCGAGCGACGGGAGTACTAAAAACATTCAGTACTTC. Translation gives CASSPSDGSTKNIQYF.

The V gene is TRBV11-2, the J gene TRBJ2-3; 8 bases fit TRBD1. Germline CDR1 is SGHAT and CDR2 is FQNNGV. CDR3 size: 13 residues. Trimming at V came to 3 bases and at J to 5 bases, leaving 1 base not matched to a gene. CDR3 DNA: TGTGCCAGCAGCTTGGACAGGGTAGATACGCAGTATTTT. This encodes CASSLDRVDTQYF.

V gene TRBV11-2 combines with J gene TRBJ2-1; D gene ambiguous. CDR1 SGHAT and CDR2 FQNNGV come from the germline V gene. The length of the CDR3 is 14 residues. The V and J ends lost 3 bases and 0 bases respectively, with 6 bases between them. The CDR3 DNA is TGTGCCAGCAGCTTGGACCTCTCCTACAATGAGCAGTTCTTC. It specifies CASSLDLSYNEQFF.

The rearrangement joins TRBV11-3 to TRBJ2-2, with a weak D call TRBD1 (6 bases). The CDR3 runs to 17 residues. The V and J ends lost 4 bases and 6 bases respectively, with 21 bases between them. Germline CDR1 is SGHNT and CDR2 is YENEEA. The CDR3 here is CASSSAGVFGTAGELFF. CDR3 DNA: TGTGCCAGCAGCTCCGCAGGGGTTTTTGGGACCGCCGGGGAGCTGTTTTTT.

The chain links TRBV30 to TRBJ2-1; D remains unclear. There are 10 residues in the CDR3. Germline V gene data show CDR1 as GTSNPN and CDR2 as SVGIG (reference sequence). Trimming removed 4 bases from V and 10 bases from J, with 8 bases in between. CDR3 sequence reads: CAWKREEQFF. The CDR3 DNA reads as TGTGCCTGGAAGCGCGAGGAGCAGTTCTTC.

The chain has TRBV6-5 and TRBJ2-5; D might be TRBD2 (6 bases). CDR3 length: 15 residues. From germline, CDR1 is MNHEY and CDR2 SVGAGI. V shed 6 bases and J shed 5 bases, with 19 bases lying between them. The CDR3 DNA reads as TGTGCCAGCAGCTTGGTTGGACGGGGGAGGGAGACCCAGTACTTC. It is translated as CASSLVGRGRETQYF.

The CDR3 loop is CASSLHSGRDLYNEQFF. The CDR3 DNA sequence: TGTGCCAGCAGCCTCCACTCGGGGCGGGATTTGTACAATGAGCAGTTCTTC. The chain employs TRBV27 and TRBJ2-1, with D perhaps matching TRBD2 (6 bases). V lost 6 bases to trimming and J lost 4 bases, with 22 bases between them. CDR3 length: 17 amino acids. Germline V gene lookup returns CDR1 MNHEY and CDR2 SMNVEV (reference sequence).

The chain has TRBV7-7 and TRBJ2-2, with TRBD2 matching 9 bases. CDR3 length: 15 residues. With V trimmed by 2 bases and J by 6 bases, 4 bases remained unmatched. Germline CDR1 is SSHAT and CDR2 is FNYEAQ (reference sequence). In DNA, the CDR3 is TGTGCCAGCAGCTTAAACCTAGCGGGACCCGGGGAGCTGTTTTTT. Its protein is CASSLNLAGPGELFF.

This chain connects TRBV6-5 to TRBJ1-4; TRBD1 aligns across 7 bases. Germline CDR1 reads MNHEY; CDR2 reads SVGAGI. CDR3 size: 14 residues. The V segment lost 8 bases and the J segment 0 bases; nucleotides outside the gene matches: 3. The DNA for the CDR3 is TGTGCCAGCCAGGGGACAGCAACTAATGAAAAACTGTTTTTT. It is translated as CASQGTATNEKLFF.

This chain joins TRBV10-3 and TRBJ2-3; 10 bases fit TRBD2. The V gene's germline CDR1 is ENHRY and CDR2 SYGVKD. The trim removed 7 bases at V and 2 bases at J, leaving 3 bases unmatched. The length of the CDR3 is 14 residues. CDR3 amino acids: CAITSGGSTDTQYF. CDR3 coding DNA: TGTGCCATCACTAGCGGGGGCTCCACAGATACGCAGTATTTT.

This rearrangement joins TRBV27 to TRBJ1-2; tentatively, D is TRBD1 (5 bases). The germline gives CDR1 MNHEY, CDR2 SMNVEV (reference sequence). The V end was cut by 3 bases, the J end by 8 bases, with 13 bases between. The CDR3 extends over 13 amino acids. CDR3 bases: TGTGCCAGCAGTTTGAGTACAGGTGGAGGCTACACCTTC. Protein sequence: CASSLSTGGGYTF.

The V gene is TRBV19, the J gene TRBJ1-5; TRBD1 matches at 7 bases. Looked up from germline, CDR1 is LNHDA and CDR2 is SQIVND (reference sequence). The CDR3 covers 15 residues. The J segment lost 0 bases and the V segment lost 5 bases, leaving 4 bases of the junction unmatched. The CDR3: CASSHRGDSNQPQHF. In DNA form, the CDR3 reads TGTGCCAGTAGTCACAGGGGCGATAGCAATCAGCCCCAGCATTTT.

This chain uses TRBV7-9 with TRBJ1-3, with D hard to call. Germline CDR1 is SEHNR and CDR2 is FQNEAQ (reference sequence). This CDR3 is built from 13 residues. The V end lost 4 bases, the J end lost 4 bases, and 8 bases lay between the germline ends. The CDR3 nucleotides read TGTGCCAGCAGCTCAAGTGGGGGAAACACCATATATTTT. Its protein product is CASSSSGGNTIYF.

This chain connects TRBV28 to TRBJ1-3, with D perhaps matching TRBD1 (5 bases). The ends were cut back, 7 bases at V and 0 bases at J, with 16 bases in the middle. The CDR3 loop spans 16 amino acids. Germline assignment: CDR1 MDHEN and CDR2 SYDVKM. CDR3 nucleotides: TGTGCCAGCACTGATCCAGGGCGTACCTCTGGAAACACCATATATTTT. This sequence encodes CASTDPGRTSGNTIYF.

V usage is TRBV7-2 and J usage is TRBJ1-5; 7 bases agree with TRBD1. V lost 5 bases and J lost 0; bases outside the gene matches: 4. The CDR3 spans 15 residues. In germline, CDR1 is SGHTA, CDR2 FQGNSA. CDR3 sequence (DNA): TGTGCCAGCAGCCGGGACAGCACTAGCAATCAGCCCCAGCATTTT. Translating it yields CASSRDSTSNQPQHF. The entire variable domain, with the rest obtained from reference TRBV7-2 and TRBJ1-5, is as follows: GAGVSQSPSNKVTEKGKDVELRCDPISGHTALYWYRQSLGQGLEFLIYFQGNSAPDKSGLPSDRFSAERTGGSVSTLTIQRTQQEDSAVYLCASSRDSTSNQPQHFGDGTRLSIL.

The rearrangement links TRBV30 to TRBJ2-3, with unresolved D. Germline V gene lookup returns CDR1 GTSNPN and CDR2 SVGIG (reference sequence). The CDR3 sequence is 14 residues long. The germline V and J ends were trimmed by 1 base and 5 bases, with 13 bases remaining between them. Here the CDR3 reads CAWSGVAAGDTQYF. The CDR3 DNA reads TGTGCCTGGAGTGGGGTGGCGGCCGGAGATACGCAGTATTTT.

The chain carries TRBV6-4 and TRBJ2-3; 7 positions agree with TRBD2. The CDR3 runs to 14 residues. Germline-derived CDR1 and CDR2 are MRHNA and SNTAGT. V lost 4 bases, J lost 3 bases, and 4 bases stayed unmatched. CDR3 protein: CASSASGRTDTQYF. The CDR3 DNA reads as TGTGCCAGCAGTGCTAGCGGCCGTACAGATACGCAGTATTTT.

The chain has TRBV19 and TRBJ1-1, with 8 bases aligning to TRBD1. Trimming removed 4 bases from V and 1 base from J; junction bases left unmatched: 8. CDR1 is LNHDA, CDR2 SQIVND, per germline (reference sequence). CDR3 size: 16 residues. The chain's CDR3 is CASSTSIGQGNTEAFF. The DNA of the CDR3 is TGTGCCAGTAGTACCTCTATCGGACAGGGGAACACTGAAGCTTTCTTT.

This clone came up a few times. The chain carries TRBV4-3 and TRBJ1-5; D is perhaps TRBD1 (6 bases). V gave up 5 bases and J gave up 2 bases, with 13 bases separating them. Germline loops: CDR1 LGHNA, CDR2 YSLEER. The CDR3 is made up of 15 amino acids. As DNA, the CDR3 is TGCGCCAGCAGCTACGATCGGACAGGCAATCAGCCCCAGCATTTT. Amino acids: CASSYDRTGNQPQHF.

The chain couples TRBV2 to TRBJ1-2, with D maybe TRBD1 (5 bases). The germline V gene has CDR1 SNHLY and CDR2 FYNNEI. Trimming removed 9 bases from V and 7 bases from J, with 21 bases in between. The CDR3 is made up of 14 amino acids. The CDR3 DNA reads TGTGCCAGTGGGGGAGCTAACAGGAGAAGTGGCTACACCTTC. Translating it yields CASGGANRRSGYTF. Complete variable domain (other parts from reference TRBV2 and TRBJ1-2): EPEVTQTPSHQVTQMGQEVILRCVPISNHLYFYWYRQILGQKVEFLVSFYNNEISEKSEIFDDQFSVERPDGSNFTLKIRSTKLEDSAMYFCASGGANRRSGYTFGSGTRLTVV.

V is TRBV7-2 and J is TRBJ2-3, with a weak D call TRBD2 (5 bases). Germline V gene lookup returns CDR1 SGHTA and CDR2 FQGNSA. Trimming removed 5 bases at V and 2 bases at J, with 11 bases between. There are 14 residues in the CDR3. The CDR3 spells CASSRTPDTDTQYF. For the CDR3, the DNA is TGTGCCAGCAGCCGGACTCCTGACACAGATACGCAGTATTTT.

The sample holds a few counts of this clone. This chain connects TRBV19 to TRBJ2-4; tentatively, D is TRBD1 or TRBD2 (6 bases each). The CDR3 extends over 12 amino acids. Germline V gene sequence: CDR1 LNHDA, CDR2 SQIVND (reference sequence). The CDR3 region has the DNA TGTGGCGGGACACCAGCCAAAAACATTCAGTACTTC. Protein sequence: CGGTPAKNIQYF.

The chain is built from TRBV4-2 and TRBJ1-5; D is ambiguous. V lost 2 bases and J 0 bases, leaving 8 bases between the germline ends. Per the germline V gene, CDR1 is LGHNA and CDR2 is YNFKEQ. The CDR3 loop spans 15 amino acids. The CDR3 DNA sequence: TGTGCCAGCAGCCAATCACGTTATAGCAATCAGCCCCAGCATTTT. As protein: CASSQSRYSNQPQHF.

This rearrangement joins TRBV7-6 to TRBJ2-3; the match to TRBD2 covers 13 bases. Germline CDR1 is SGHVS and CDR2 is FNYEAQ. Trimming at V came to 2 bases and at J to 0 bases, leaving 11 bases not matched to a gene. The CDR3 length is 20 residues. CDR3 region: CASSLFRARTSGGSTDTQYF. In nucleotides, the CDR3 is TGTGCCAGCAGCTTATTCAGGGCCCGGACTAGCGGGGGTAGCACAGATACGCAGTATTTT.

The chain recombines TRBV7-9 with TRBJ2-5, with 15 bases fitting TRBD2. The germline V gene encodes CDR1 SEHNR and CDR2 FQNEAQ (reference sequence). Germline trimming cut 5 bases from V and 6 bases from J; bases unmatched to any gene: 10. CDR3 size: 17 residues. CDR3 bases: TGTGCCAGCAGCCCGGGACTAGCGGGGGGACCCCACCAGACCCAGTACTTC. It specifies CASSPGLAGGPHQTQYF.

The table lists this clone with a few counts. V and J are TRBV2 and TRBJ1-5; 9 nucleotides match TRBD1. Germline V CDR1 and CDR2: SNHLY, FYNNEI. The CDR3 runs to 16 residues. V lost 4 bases and J lost 5; bases outside the gene matches: 9. CDR3 region: CASSGPGTGTDQPQHF. As DNA, the CDR3 is TGTGCCAGCAGTGGTCCCGGGACAGGGACTGATCAGCCCCAGCATTTT.

This chain connects TRBV4-2 to TRBJ2-5; 7 nucleotides line up with TRBD1. From germline, CDR1 is LGHNA and CDR2 YNFKEQ. V lost 1 base to trimming and J lost 1 base; unmatched junction nucleotides: 0. CDR3 length equals 14 residues. CDR3 DNA: TGTGCCAGCAGCCAAGGGGACAGCCAAGAGACCCAGTACTTC. This gives the protein CASSQGDSQETQYF.

This clone was found once. The genes are TRBV9 and TRBJ2-2; 9 nucleotides match TRBD1. Germline-derived CDR1 and CDR2 are SGDLS and YYNGEE. V lost 3 bases, J lost 3 bases, and 6 bases stayed unmatched. The CDR3 extends over 16 amino acids. Here the CDR3 DNA reads TGTGCCAGCAGCGCCCAGGGACAGGGATACACCGGGGAGCTGTTTTTT. Its protein product is CASSAQGQGYTGELFF.

The V call is TRBV28, the J call TRBJ1-5; 9 bases align to TRBD1. Per the germline V gene, CDR1 is MDHEN and CDR2 is SYDVKM. This CDR3 has 17 residues. V shed 5 bases and J 2 bases; nucleotides not matched to a gene: 10. CDR3 sequence (DNA): TGTGCCAGCAGTGAAGGGACAGGGAGGAGAGGCAATCAGCCCCAGCATTTT. This translates into CASSEGTGRRGNQPQHF.

This clone was observed once. This chain links TRBV18 with TRBJ1-5, with 7 bases lining up with TRBD1. The CDR3 covers 15 residues. Germline values: CDR1 KGHSH, CDR2 LQKENI. V shed 2 bases and J 9 bases; nucleotides not matched to a gene: 10. The DNA for the CDR3 is TGTGCCAGCTCACCAACAACAGGGGACGGTGTGCCCCAGCATTTT. It encodes CASSPTTGDGVPQHF.

The table lists this clone with a count of one. The chain combines TRBV7-9 with TRBJ1-3; D perhaps matches TRBD1 (5 bases). Trimming took off 4 bases at V and 4 bases at J, with 11 bases between the two ends. The CDR3 runs 14 residues. Germline V CDR1 and CDR2: SEHNR, FQNEAQ (reference sequence). CDR3 loop: CASSSRGDGNTIYF. CDR3 coding DNA: TGTGCCAGCAGCTCTAGGGGCGACGGAAACACCATATATTTT.

This chain uses TRBV18 with TRBJ2-7; D unresolved. There are 13 residues in the CDR3. Germline lookup yields CDR1 KGHSH and CDR2 LQKENI. V shed 3 bases and J shed 4 bases, with 10 bases lying between them. The CDR3 region is CASSPPGKYEQYF. The CDR3, as DNA: TGTGCCAGCTCACCTCCAGGCAAATACGAGCAGTACTTC.